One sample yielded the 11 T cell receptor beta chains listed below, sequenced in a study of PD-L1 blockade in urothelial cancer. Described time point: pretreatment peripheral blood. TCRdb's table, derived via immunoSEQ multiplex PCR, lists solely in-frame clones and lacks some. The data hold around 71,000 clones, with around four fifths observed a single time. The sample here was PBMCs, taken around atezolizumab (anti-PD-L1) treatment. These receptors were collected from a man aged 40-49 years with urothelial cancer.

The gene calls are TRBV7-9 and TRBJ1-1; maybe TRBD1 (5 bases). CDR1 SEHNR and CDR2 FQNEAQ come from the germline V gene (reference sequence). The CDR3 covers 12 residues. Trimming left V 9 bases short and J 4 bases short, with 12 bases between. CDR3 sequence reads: CASGRVATEAFF. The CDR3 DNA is TGTGCCAGTGGCAGGGTAGCCACTGAAGCTTTCTTT.

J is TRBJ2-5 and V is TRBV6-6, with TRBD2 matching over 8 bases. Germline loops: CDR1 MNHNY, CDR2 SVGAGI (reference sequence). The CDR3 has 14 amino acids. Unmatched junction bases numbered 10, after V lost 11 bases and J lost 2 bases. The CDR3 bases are TGTGCCGTCGGGGGGGGTATACCTCAAGAGACCCAGTACTTC. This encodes CAVGGGIPQETQYF.

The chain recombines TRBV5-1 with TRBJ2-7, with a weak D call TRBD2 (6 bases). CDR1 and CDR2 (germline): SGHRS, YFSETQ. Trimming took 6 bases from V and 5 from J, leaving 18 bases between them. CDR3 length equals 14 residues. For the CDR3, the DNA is TGCGCCAGCAAGCCCGGGGACCAGCGGGACGAGCAGTACTTC. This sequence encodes CASKPGDQRDEQYF.

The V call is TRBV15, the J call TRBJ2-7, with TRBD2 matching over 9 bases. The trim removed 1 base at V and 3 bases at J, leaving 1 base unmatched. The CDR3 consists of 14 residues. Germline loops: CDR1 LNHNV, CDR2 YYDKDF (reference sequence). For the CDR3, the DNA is TGTGCCACCAGCAGAGGCGGGAGGGGCTACGAGCAGTACTTC. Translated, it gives CATSRGGRGYEQYF.

The CDR3 spells CASKKIVYTEAFF. As DNA, the CDR3 is TGTGCCAGCAAGAAGATAGTATACACTGAAGCTTTCTTT. The rearrangement links TRBV27 to TRBJ1-1; D ambiguous. The CDR3 is made up of 13 amino acids. CDR1 is MNHEY and CDR2 is SMNVEV in the germline V gene (reference sequence). V dropped 7 bases and J dropped 3 bases, with 12 bases sitting between them.

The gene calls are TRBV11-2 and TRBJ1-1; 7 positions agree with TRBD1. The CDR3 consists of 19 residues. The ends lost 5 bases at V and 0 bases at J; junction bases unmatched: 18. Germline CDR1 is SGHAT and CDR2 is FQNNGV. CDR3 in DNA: TGTGCCAGCAGCCTTTCCTTATGGAGGGACAGCGGAATGAACACTGAAGCTTTCTTT. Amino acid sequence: CASSLSLWRDSGMNTEAFF.

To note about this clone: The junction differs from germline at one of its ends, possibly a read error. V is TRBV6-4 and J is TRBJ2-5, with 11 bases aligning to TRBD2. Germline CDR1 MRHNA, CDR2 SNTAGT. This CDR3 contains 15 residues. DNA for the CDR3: TGTGCTAGCAGTAGAAACGGACTAGCGGGCGAGACCCAGTACTTC. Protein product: CASSRNGLAGETQYF.

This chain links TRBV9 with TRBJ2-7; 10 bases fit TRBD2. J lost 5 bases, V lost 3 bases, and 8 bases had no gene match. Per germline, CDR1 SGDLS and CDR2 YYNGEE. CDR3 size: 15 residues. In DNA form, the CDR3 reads TGTGCCAGCAGCGAGTCTCCCCTAGCGGGAGACGAGCAGTACTTC. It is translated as CASSESPLAGDEQYF.

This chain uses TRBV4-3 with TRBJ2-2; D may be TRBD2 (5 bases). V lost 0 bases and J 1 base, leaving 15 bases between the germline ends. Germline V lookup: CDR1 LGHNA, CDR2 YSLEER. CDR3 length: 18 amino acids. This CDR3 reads CASSQDQARLLNTGELFF. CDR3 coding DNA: TGCGCCAGCAGCCAAGATCAGGCGAGACTACTGAACACCGGGGAGCTGTTTTTT.

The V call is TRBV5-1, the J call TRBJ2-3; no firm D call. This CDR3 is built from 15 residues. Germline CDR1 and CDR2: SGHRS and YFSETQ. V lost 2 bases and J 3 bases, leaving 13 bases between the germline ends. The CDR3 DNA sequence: TGCGCCAGCAGCTTACGGTCTCCCCAAACAGATACGCAGTATTTT. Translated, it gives CASSLRSPQTDTQYF.

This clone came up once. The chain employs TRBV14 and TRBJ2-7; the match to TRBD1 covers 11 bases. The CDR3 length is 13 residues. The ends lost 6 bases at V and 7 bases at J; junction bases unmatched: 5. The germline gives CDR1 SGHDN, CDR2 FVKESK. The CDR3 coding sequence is TGTGCCAGCAGTCGGACAGGGGGCTGGGAGCAGTACTTC. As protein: CASSRTGGWEQYF.